The T cell receptor beta chain under discussion was sequenced for a study of naive and memory T cell subsets. V shed 4 bases and J 8 bases; nucleotides not matched to a gene: 7. CDR1 is SNHLY and CDR2 is FYNNEI in the germline V gene. The CDR3 has 14 residues. Overnight CMV lysate stimulation of fresh PBMCs defined donor CMV status by CD4+ IFNgamma. Whole-study findings and limits: Naive repertoires, especially CD8, held a few larger clonotypes, possibly memory cells re-expressing CD45RA. In CD4 and CD8 cells, diversity dropped from naive through EMRA.

The count of this clonotype is one. Its antigen is as yet unknown. Both TRBC1 and TRBC2 were covered by a beta constant-region primer of two equimolar oligonucleotides. Ligated cDNA was amplified by four rounds of PCR with nested alpha and beta constant-region primers and SP2. TCRdb re-analysed the UMI-ligation and nested PCR reads in MiXCR, keeping a single row per CDR3 protein. The table includes 140,000 to 150,000 distinct CDR3 sequences, roughly 20% detected once. The clonotype comes from a human donor in good health. The chain recombines TRBV2 with TRBJ1-2, with TRBD1 identical over 10 bases. Sequencing was carried out using naive CD4+ T cells from blood. In DNA form, the CDR3 reads TGTGCCAGCAGTGGCCCGGGACAGGGGCGAGGCTACACCTTC. Residues: CASSGPGQGRGYTF. The full variable domain, its missing parts supplied by reference TRBV2 and TRBJ1-2, is EPEVTQTPSHQVTQMGQEVILRCVPISNHLYFYWYRQILGQKVEFLVSFYNNEISEKSEIFDDQFSVERPDGSNFTLKIRSTKLEDSAMYFCASSGPGQGRGYTFGSGTRLTVV.